This TCR beta chain was sequenced in a study of blood T cell repertoires in COVID-19. Libraries were prepared by immunoSEQ multiplex PCR; TCRdb keeps only in-frame clonotypes and omits some of them. This sample carries about 260,000 clones, around 93% of them seen once, and the ten largest clones take about 3%. The germline V gene encodes CDR1 MNHEY and CDR2 SMNVEV (reference sequence). Trimming took 4 bases from V and 1 from J, leaving 16 bases between them. The CDR3 sequence is 16 residues long. The chain carries TRBV27 and TRBJ1-1; no reliable D call. The sequenced sample was PBMCs or T cells enriched from blood (not recorded which). The TCR sequence derives from a man in his forties who had been exposed to COVID-19. The CDR3 nucleotides are TGTGCCAGCAGTTCCCTCGATTTGGAGGAGAACACTGAAGCTTTCTTT. It specifies CASSSLDLEENTEAFF.